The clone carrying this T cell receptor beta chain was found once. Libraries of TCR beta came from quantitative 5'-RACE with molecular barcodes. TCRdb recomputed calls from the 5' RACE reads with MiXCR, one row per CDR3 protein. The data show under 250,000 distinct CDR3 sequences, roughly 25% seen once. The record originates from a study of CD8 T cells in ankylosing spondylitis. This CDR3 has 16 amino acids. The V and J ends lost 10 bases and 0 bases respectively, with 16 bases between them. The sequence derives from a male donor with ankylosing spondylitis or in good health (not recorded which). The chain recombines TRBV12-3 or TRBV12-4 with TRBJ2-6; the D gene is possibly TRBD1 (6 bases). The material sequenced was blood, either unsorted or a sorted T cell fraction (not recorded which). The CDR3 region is CATSPGQLSGANVLTF. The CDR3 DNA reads TGTGCCACCTCACCGGGACAACTCTCTGGGGCCAACGTCCTGACTTTC.